This T cell receptor (beta chain) derives from a study of CD4 T cells in relation to SARS-CoV-2 and coronaviruses. Study conclusions and caveats: SARS-CoV-2-driven expansion was significantly weaker in crossreactive than monoreactive clones.

Sequenced by immunoSEQ multiplex PCR; TCRdb stores in-frame clones only, minus some. Of about 37,000 clones listed, over 75% are singletons. As for this clone: Antigen: not known.

Trimming shortened V by 3 bases and J by 2 bases, and 11 bases separated the two germline ends. CDR1 and CDR2 from the germline V gene are SGHTA and FQGNSA. This CDR3 is 14 amino acids long. This TCR was sampled from an adult with COVID-19. The V and J genes are TRBV7-2 and TRBJ2-7; perhaps D is TRBD1 or TRBD2 (5 bases each). Source material: memory CD4+ T cells from PBMCs. CDR3 DNA: TGTGCCAGCAGCTTGGAACTAGGGGCCTACGAGCAGTACTTC. It is translated as CASSLELGAYEQYF.